These 14 T cell receptor beta chains came from one sample sequenced in a study of control samples from healthy donors and cancer patients. Here immunoSEQ multiplex PCR was the method, and the copy in TCRdb shows in-frame clones only, minus some. This sample has 15,000 or so clones, with about 87% found just once. Sequencing was done on a sample of PBMCs. The receptors originated from a woman in her sixties or seventies with colorectal cancer.

The CDR3 spells CASSVDSGLATDTQYF. The DNA for the CDR3 is TGTGCCAGCAGCGTAGATTCGGGACTAGCCACAGATACGCAGTATTTT. The rearrangement uses TRBV9 and TRBJ2-3; 9 positions match TRBD2. CDR3 size: 16 residues. V shed 0 bases, J shed 2 bases, and the junction held 4 bases outside the gene matches. CDR1 is SGDLS and CDR2 is YYNGEE in the germline V gene.

The chain uses TRBV6-5 and TRBJ1-6; D is uncertain. Germline CDR1 MNHEY, CDR2 SVGAGI. The V gene lost 7 bases and the J gene lost 7 bases, with 8 bases spanning the gap. This CDR3 has 12 residues. CDR3 region: CASKAPNSPLHF. Written as DNA, the CDR3 is TGTGCCAGCAAGGCGCCGAATTCACCCCTCCACTTT.

The chain links TRBV13 to TRBJ2-3; TRBD2 matches at 13 bases. The ends lost 5 bases at V and 3 bases at J; junction bases unmatched: 8. Germline V gene sequence: CDR1 PRHDT, CDR2 FYEKMQ (reference sequence). The CDR3 runs to 17 residues. CDR3 in amino acids: CASSTRGTSGITDTQYF. Here the CDR3 DNA reads TGTGCCAGCAGCACCCGCGGGACTAGCGGGATAACAGATACGCAGTATTTT.

This clone was observed a single time. The chain joins TRBV13 to TRBJ2-5; D perhaps matches TRBD2 (6 bases). CDR3 length equals 19 residues. Deletions cut 1 base from V and 3 bases from J, with 24 bases between. From germline, CDR1 is PRHDT and CDR2 FYEKMQ (reference sequence). CDR3 amino acids: CASSLAGWSGVGGKETQYF. In DNA form, the CDR3 reads TGTGCCAGCAGCTTAGCCGGGTGGTCGGGAGTTGGGGGAAAAGAGACCCAGTACTTC. The full variable domain, its missing parts supplied by reference TRBV13 and TRBJ2-5, is AAGVIQSPRHLIKEKRETATLKCYPIPRHDTVYWYQQGPGQDPQFLISFYEKMQSDKGSIPDRFSAQQFSDYHSELNMSSLELGDSALYFCASSLAGWSGVGGKETQYFGPGTRLLVL.

The chain employs TRBV7-9 and TRBJ1-3, with D perhaps TRBD1 (6 bases). Germline V CDR1 and CDR2: SEHNR, FQNEAQ (reference sequence). Trimming removed 6 bases from V and 2 bases from J, with 14 bases in between. This CDR3 is 15 amino acids long. The CDR3 DNA follows: TGTGCCAGCAGTTCAGGACAGTCCACTGGAAACACCATATATTTT. It codes for CASSSGQSTGNTIYF.

CDR3 region: CASSLVPTTGELFF. The CDR3, as DNA: TGTGCCAGCAGTTTAGTCCCGACCACCGGGGAGCTGTTTTTT. V usage is TRBV6-5 and J usage is TRBJ2-2; D is undetermined. CDR1 MNHEY and CDR2 SVGAGI come from the germline V gene. Trimming removed 4 bases from V and 4 bases from J, with 10 bases in between. The CDR3 has 14 residues.

The genes are TRBV5-1 and TRBJ2-3; TRBD2 matches 14 bases. The CDR3 extends over 15 amino acids. Trimming took 2 bases from V and 8 from J; bases not matched to a gene: 4. Germline assignment: CDR1 SGHRS and CDR2 YFSETQ. CDR3 sequence reads: CASSLGTSGGLTQYF. As DNA, the CDR3 is TGCGCCAGCAGCTTAGGGACTAGCGGGGGACTTACGCAGTATTTT.

CDR3 protein: CAISDGFYGYTF. The CDR3 region has the DNA TGTGCCATCAGTGATGGGTTCTATGGCTACACCTTC. The chain has TRBV10-3 and TRBJ1-2; D remains unclear. This CDR3 contains 12 residues. With 3 bases removed from V and 4 bases from J, the gap between germline ends came to 6 bases. CDR1 is ENHRY and CDR2 is SYGVKD in the germline V gene.

This clone was observed once. The chain joins TRBV5-4 to TRBJ2-5; the D gene is possibly TRBD2 (6 bases). The CDR3 spans 14 residues. V was pared by 4 bases and J by 4 bases, with 14 bases between. The V gene's germline CDR1 is SGHNT and CDR2 YYREEE (reference sequence). As DNA, the CDR3 is TGTGCCAGCAGCCCCCCGGGAGTTGGAGAGACCCAGTACTTC. Translating gives CASSPPGVGETQYF.

The chain employs TRBV7-9 and TRBJ2-7; D may be TRBD1 or TRBD2 (5 bases each). The CDR3 is 17 amino acids. Between the trimmed V and J ends, which lost 0 bases and 5 bases, there was a span of 20 bases. Germline values: CDR1 SEHNR, CDR2 FQNEAQ (reference sequence). CDR3 residues: CASSLAHPGRVPNEQYF. CDR3 sequence (DNA): TGTGCCAGCAGCTTAGCGCATCCAGGGCGGGTTCCTAACGAGCAGTACTTC.

This chain links TRBV5-1 with TRBJ1-4, with TRBD1 matching 7 bases. V was clipped by 6 bases and J by 1 base; unmatched bases: 9. Germline lookup yields CDR1 SGHRS and CDR2 YFSETQ. This CDR3 spans 16 amino acids. CDR3 DNA sequence: TGCGCCAGCAAGGCAGGGGGGAGTATAACTAATGAAAAACTGTTTTTT. It yields the protein CASKAGGSITNEKLFF.

The chain uses TRBV2 and TRBJ2-3; no definite D call. The germline CDR1 and CDR2 sequences are SNHLY and FYNNEI. The ends were cut back, 2 bases at V and 2 bases at J, with 14 bases in the middle. The CDR3 totals 16 residues. In nucleotides, the CDR3 is TGTGCCAGCAGTGAAACCTACGCCAGGCCCACAGATACGCAGTATTTT. Translating gives CASSETYARPTDTQYF.

The chain uses TRBV7-3 and TRBJ1-1; D is unresolved. V was pared by 1 base and J by 7 bases, with 13 bases between. CDR1 is SGHTA, CDR2 FQGTGA, per germline. This CDR3 is built from 14 residues. DNA for the CDR3: TGTGCCAGCAGCTTAAACCCCGGACCGTATGAAGCTTTCTTT. This encodes CASSLNPGPYEAFF.

V gene TRBV3-1 (or the pseudogene TRBV3-2) combines with J gene TRBJ2-5, with 8 bases identical to TRBD2. Trimming removed 5 bases from V and 1 base from J; junction bases left unmatched: 9. The CDR3 is made up of 16 amino acids. CDR1 is LGHDT, CDR2 YNNKEL, per germline (reference sequence). This CDR3 reads CASSTGGVPFQETQYF. CDR3 coding DNA: TGTGCCAGCAGCACCGGGGGGGTGCCCTTCCAAGAGACCCAGTACTTC.